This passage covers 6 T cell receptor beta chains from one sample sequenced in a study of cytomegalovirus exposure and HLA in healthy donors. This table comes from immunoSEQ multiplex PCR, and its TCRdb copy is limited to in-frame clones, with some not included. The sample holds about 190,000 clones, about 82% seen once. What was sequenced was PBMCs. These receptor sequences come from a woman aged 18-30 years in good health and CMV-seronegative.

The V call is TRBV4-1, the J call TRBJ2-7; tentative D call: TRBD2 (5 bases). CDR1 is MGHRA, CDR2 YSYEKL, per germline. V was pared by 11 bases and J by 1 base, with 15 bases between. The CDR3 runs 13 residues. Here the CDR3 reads CAGSKGFSYEQYF. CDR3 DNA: TGCGCCGGGAGCAAGGGCTTTTCCTACGAGCAGTACTTC.

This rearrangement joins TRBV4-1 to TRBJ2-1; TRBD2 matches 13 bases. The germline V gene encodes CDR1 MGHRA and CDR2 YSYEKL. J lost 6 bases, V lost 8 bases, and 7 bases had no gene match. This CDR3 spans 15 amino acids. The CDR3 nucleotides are TGCGCCAGCGACCACGGACTAGCGGGAGTCAATGAGCAGTTCTTC. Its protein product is CASDHGLAGVNEQFF.

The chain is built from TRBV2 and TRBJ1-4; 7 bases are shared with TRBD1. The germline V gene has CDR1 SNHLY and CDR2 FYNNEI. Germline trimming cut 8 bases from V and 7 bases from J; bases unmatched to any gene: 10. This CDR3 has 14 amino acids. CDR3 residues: CASAETGKGEKLFF. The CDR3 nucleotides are TGTGCCAGCGCCGAGACAGGGAAGGGTGAAAAACTGTTTTTT.

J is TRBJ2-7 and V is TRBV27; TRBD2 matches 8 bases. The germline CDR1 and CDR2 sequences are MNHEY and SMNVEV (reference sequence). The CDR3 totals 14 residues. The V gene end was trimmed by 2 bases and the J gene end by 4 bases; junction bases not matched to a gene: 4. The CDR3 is CASSLVGRGYEQYF. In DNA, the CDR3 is TGTGCCAGCAGTTTAGTCGGGAGGGGTTACGAGCAGTACTTC.

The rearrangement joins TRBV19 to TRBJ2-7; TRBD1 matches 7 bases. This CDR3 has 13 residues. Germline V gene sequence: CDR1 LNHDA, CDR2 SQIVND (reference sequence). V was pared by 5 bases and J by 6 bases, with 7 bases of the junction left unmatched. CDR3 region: CASSVTGTAEQYF. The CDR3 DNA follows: TGTGCCAGTAGTGTGACAGGGACGGCCGAGCAGTACTTC.

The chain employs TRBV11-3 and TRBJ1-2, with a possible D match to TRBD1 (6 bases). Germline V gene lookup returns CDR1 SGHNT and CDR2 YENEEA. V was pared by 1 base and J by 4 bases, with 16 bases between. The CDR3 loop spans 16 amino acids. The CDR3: CASSLVEGEIGYGYTF. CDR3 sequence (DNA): TGTGCCAGCAGCTTAGTTGAGGGGGAGATCGGCTATGGCTACACCTTC.